The T cell receptor (beta chain) under discussion was sequenced for a study of cytomegalovirus exposure and HLA in healthy donors. Points on this clone: The antigen is unknown.

V lost 7 bases and J lost 3; bases outside the gene matches: 14. This CDR3 spans 17 amino acids. Looked up from germline, CDR1 is SGHTA and CDR2 is FQGNSA. All the people who gave samples were healthy bone marrow donors. PCR primers comprised 60 Vbeta and 13 Jbeta primers. Using immunoSEQ multiplex PCR, the repertoire was profiled, and TCRdb retains in-frame clones only, with some absent. Altogether under 150,000 clones are present, over 65% being singletons, with the ten largest covering approximately 1.2%. Study-wide results and caveats: Overall, roughly 160 TCR beta chains were annotated as cytomegalovirus-associated. In a later analysis, several top co-occurrence clusters appeared linked to parvovirus B19, influenza, CMV and Epstein-Barr virus. The presence/absence work took it that sequencing depth was about the same across donors.

The chain is built from TRBV7-2 and TRBJ2-1, with TRBD2 identical over 8 bases. The receptor's source is a man in his fifties in good health and CMV-seronegative. Sequencing was performed on PBMCs. The chain's CDR3 is CASNLLGPGTSYNEQFF. The CDR3 DNA sequence: TGTGCCAGCAACCTTCTTGGCCCCGGGACTAGCTACAATGAGCAGTTCTTC.